This TCR beta chain is drawn from a study of cytomegalovirus exposure and HLA in healthy donors. Study overall: An earlier analysis identified under 130 million unique TCR beta sequences in 170 million or so T cells. General study findings and limits: Common viral pathogens seemed to be connected with several of the most significant clusters, according to a later analysis. Later analysis showed TCR association rates varying by HLA locus, highest for DRB1 and lowest for HLA-C.

PCR primers comprised 60 Vbeta and 13 Jbeta primers. Original methodology: Later, roughly 77 million unique TCR beta chains were counted in an analysis, and 8.5 million to 13 million of them were shared. Repertoires were generated with immunoSEQ multiplex PCR, while TCRdb's copy carries only in-frame clones and drops some. That table is the source of V, J and clone size, and D and trimming were worked out from the DNA. The table includes 79,000 or so clones, 73% detected once. Germline V gene data show CDR1 as GTSNPN and CDR2 as SVGIG (reference sequence). The CDR3 has 12 residues. Turning to this clone: Its antigen is unknown. One end of the junction varies from germline; a read error may be responsible.

Sequenced input: PBMCs. This TCR derives from a woman aged 40 to 49 in good health and CMV-seropositive. The chain links TRBV30 to TRBJ2-7; 7 nucleotides agree with TRBD1. The CDR3 region is CARSRQGTEQYF. The CDR3 nucleotides are TGTGCCCGGAGCAGACAGGGTACCGAGCAGTACTTC.